The 26 T cell receptor beta chains below were found in one sample sequenced in a study of beta chain features in type 1 diabetes. Study-wide findings and caveats: Researchers report that Type 1 diabetes patients had moderately but significantly shorter TCRB CDR3s across all four CD4+ subsets.

The whole isolated RNA underwent reverse transcription, so sequencing captured expressed TCRB transcripts. Sequencing was performed with immunoSEQ multiplex PCR; in TCRdb, only in-frame clones are kept and a portion is missing. The sample lists around 180,000 clones; roughly 8% were seen once. Antigens for these TCRs are unknown. Sequenced: central memory CD4+ T cells from blood. Source of these receptors: a man between 18 and 29 years old with type 1 diabetes.

The V gene is TRBV9, the J gene TRBJ2-7, with D possibly TRBD1 on 6 matching bases. This CDR3 is 15 amino acids long. V was trimmed by 0 bases and J by 6 bases, leaving 16 bases between them. The germline CDR1 and CDR2 sequences are SGDLS and YYNGEE. CDR3 nucleotide sequence: TGTGCCAGCAGCGTAGCGGGTCAGGGGTCGGTCGAGCAGTACTTC. This sequence encodes CASSVAGQGSVEQYF.

The V call is TRBV10-3, the J call TRBJ2-5; tentatively, D is TRBD2 (6 bases). The CDR3 is 15 amino acids. Germline-derived CDR1 and CDR2 are ENHRY and SYGVKD. The germline V and J ends were trimmed by 3 bases and 0 bases, with 11 bases remaining between them. The CDR3 is CAISDPPSDQETQYF. DNA of the CDR3: TGTGCCATCAGTGACCCCCCTAGCGACCAAGAGACCCAGTACTTC.

This clone was observed a few times. The chain has TRBV5-4 and TRBJ1-2, with TRBD1 as a possible D gene (5 bases). CDR1 SGHNT and CDR2 YYREEE come from the germline V gene (reference sequence). CDR3 size: 15 residues. The V and J ends lost 0 bases and 8 bases respectively, with 17 bases between them. The CDR3 nucleotides read TGTGCCAGCAGCTTGGAGCCGGGGCGCCGGGAGGGCTACACCTTC. Translation: CASSLEPGRREGYTF.

This clone was counted a few times. The chain is built from TRBV7-8 and TRBJ2-5; 9 positions match TRBD2. Trimming removed 1 base from V and 4 bases from J; junction bases left unmatched: 7. The CDR3 covers 16 residues. Germline V gene sequence: CDR1 SGHVS, CDR2 FQNEAQ. In DNA form, the CDR3 reads TGTGCCAGCAGCTTAGAAAGTAGACTAGCGGCAGAGACCCAGTACTTC. This translates into CASSLESRLAAETQYF.

This clone was observed a handful of times. This chain connects TRBV15 to TRBJ1-5, with a weak D call TRBD1 (5 bases). The V gene lost 4 bases and the J gene lost 0 bases, with 13 bases spanning the gap. The CDR3 length is 16 residues. The germline V gene encodes CDR1 LNHNV and CDR2 YYDKDF (reference sequence). CDR3 region: CATSTEQAYSNQPQHF. CDR3 DNA: TGTGCCACCAGCACCGAACAGGCTTATAGCAATCAGCCCCAGCATTTT.

This clone turned up a few times. The genes are TRBV7-2 and TRBJ2-1, with TRBD2 identical over 7 bases. V lost 1 base and J lost 2; bases outside the gene matches: 8. This CDR3 region has 17 residues. Germline V gene data show CDR1 as SGHTA and CDR2 as FQGNSA. The CDR3 sequence is CASSLGPRERTYNEQFF. CDR3 nucleotides: TGTGCCAGCAGCTTAGGGCCGCGGGAGCGGACCTACAATGAGCAGTTCTTC.

The V and J genes are TRBV15 and TRBJ2-7, with 9 bases matching TRBD2. J lost 5 bases, V lost 5 bases, and 7 bases had no gene match. The CDR3 is made up of 14 amino acids. The V gene's germline CDR1 is LNHNV and CDR2 YYDKDF (reference sequence). CDR3 in amino acids: CATSRGTSINEQYF. CDR3 DNA sequence: TGTGCCACCAGCCGCGGGACTAGCATAAACGAGCAGTACTTC.

This rearrangement joins TRBV9 to TRBJ1-6; tentatively, D is TRBD1 (6 bases). The CDR3 has 14 amino acids. The germline V gene has CDR1 SGDLS and CDR2 YYNGEE. Deletions cut 2 bases from V and 6 bases from J, with 9 bases between. CDR3 in amino acids: CASSVGTLNSPLHF. CDR3 DNA: TGTGCCAGCAGCGTCGGGACACTTAATTCACCCCTCCACTTT. Together with reference TRBV9 and TRBJ1-6, the CDR3 gives the full variable domain: DSGVTQTPKHLITATGQRVTLRCSPRSGDLSVYWYQQSLDQGLQFLIQYYNGEERAKGNILERFSAQQFPDLHSELNLSSLELGDSALYFCASSVGTLNSPLHFGNGTRLTVT.

This clone was seen only a few times. The CDR3 DNA is TGTGCCAGCAGTTACTGGGGGGAGAACACTGAAGCTTTCTTT. As protein: CASSYWGENTEAFF. This rearrangement joins TRBV6-5 to TRBJ1-1; possibly TRBD1 for D (5 bases). CDR1 MNHEY and CDR2 SVGAGI come from the germline V gene. Trimming shortened V by 1 base and J by 1 base, and 7 bases separated the two germline ends. This CDR3 comprises 14 residues.

The chain couples TRBV30 to TRBJ2-3; 7 nucleotides agree with TRBD2. The CDR3 has 15 residues. J gave up 4 bases and V 4 bases, and 11 bases lay outside the gene matches. Germline V gene sequence: CDR1 GTSNPN, CDR2 SVGIG (reference sequence). The CDR3 sequence is CAWIDLWEGADTQYF. The CDR3 DNA sequence: TGTGCCTGGATTGACTTGTGGGAGGGCGCAGATACGCAGTATTTT.

This clone was observed many times. This sequence joins TRBV15 and TRBJ2-3; D perhaps matches TRBD1 (6 bases). Trimming shortened V by 3 bases and J by 6 bases, and 10 bases separated the two germline ends. The CDR3 length is 13 residues. Germline V CDR1 and CDR2: LNHNV, YYDKDF (reference sequence). The CDR3 loop reads CATSRGAPDTQYF. The CDR3 nucleotides are TGTGCCACCAGCAGGGGGGCGCCGGATACGCAGTATTTT.

V is TRBV4-2 and J is TRBJ1-5, with D possibly being TRBD1 (5 bases). The CDR3 runs to 16 residues. V lost 0 bases and J lost 8, with 17 bases in between. Germline V lookup: CDR1 LGHNA, CDR2 YNFKEQ. CDR3 in amino acids: CASSQDREGVGKPQHF. CDR3 DNA: TGTGCCAGCAGCCAAGATAGGGAAGGGGTGGGGAAGCCCCAGCATTTT.

This clone came up a few times. The chain uses TRBV29-1 and TRBJ2-5; 7 bases are shared with TRBD2. This CDR3 comprises 13 residues. Germline CDR1 SQVTM, CDR2 ANQGSEA. V dropped 7 bases and J dropped 4; count of bases not matched to a gene: 9. CDR3: CSAESSGAETQYF. Here the CDR3 DNA reads TGCAGCGCAGAATCCAGCGGGGCAGAGACCCAGTACTTC.

This clone has just a few counts. The chain is built from TRBV7-9 and TRBJ2-2; maybe TRBD1 (6 bases). The V end was cut by 5 bases, the J end by 1 base, with 11 bases between. Germline CDR1 is SEHNR and CDR2 is FQNEAQ (reference sequence). The CDR3 is 15 amino acids. CDR3 sequence (DNA): TGTGCCAGCAGCGTCAGGGGTCAGAACACCGGGGAGCTGTTTTTT. Amino acids: CASSVRGQNTGELFF.

This clone was detected only a few times. CDR3 in amino acids: CATSSGGGREKLFF. CDR3 DNA sequence: TGTGCCACCAGCAGTGGTGGAGGAAGGGAAAAACTGTTTTTT. The rearrangement joins TRBV15 to TRBJ1-4; no clear D gene. Looked up from germline, CDR1 is LNHNV and CDR2 is YYDKDF (reference sequence). V was shortened by 3 bases and J by 8 bases, with 13 bases between the two germline ends. The CDR3 totals 14 residues.

This chain joins TRBV27 and TRBJ1-2; no firm D call. The CDR3 is 15 amino acids. Germline lookup yields CDR1 MNHEY and CDR2 SMNVEV (reference sequence). The V end lost 5 bases, the J end lost 0 bases, and 13 bases lay between the germline ends. The CDR3: CASSHYGSANYGYTF. CDR3 nucleotide sequence: TGTGCCAGCAGTCACTACGGCAGCGCTAACTATGGCTACACCTTC.

This clone was seen many times. This chain uses TRBV19 with TRBJ1-5; no firm D call. Trimming cost V 4 bases and J 7 bases, with 8 bases left between them. Germline V CDR1 and CDR2: LNHDA, SQIVND (reference sequence). The CDR3 has 12 amino acids. CDR3 DNA sequence: TGTGCCAGTAGTACAACAGCCCAGCCCCAGCATTTT. It yields the protein CASSTTAQPQHF. Variable domain in full (rest from reference TRBV19 and TRBJ1-5): DGGITQSPKYLFRKEGQNVTLSCEQNLNHDAMYWYRQDPGQGLRLIYYSQIVNDFQKGDIAEGYSVSREKKESFPLTVTSAQKNPTAFYLCASSTTAQPQHFGDGTRLSIL.

The chain is built from TRBV18 and TRBJ2-7, with a tentative D call TRBD1 (6 bases). Looked up from germline, CDR1 is KGHSH and CDR2 is LQKENI. The germline V and J ends were trimmed by 4 bases and 0 bases, with 10 bases remaining between them. CDR3 length equals 14 residues. The CDR3: CASSLNRVSYEQYF. The DNA of the CDR3 is TGTGCCAGCTCACTCAACAGGGTCTCCTACGAGCAGTACTTC.

This clone was observed a few times. The chain uses TRBV19 and TRBJ1-2; D is perhaps TRBD1 (6 bases). The CDR3 covers 13 residues. The ends were cut back, 10 bases at V and 6 bases at J, with 18 bases in the middle. The germline CDR1 and CDR2 sequences are LNHDA and SQIVND (reference sequence). The CDR3 DNA sequence: TGTGCCACTTGGGGCAGGGGACCGCATGGCTACACCTTC. Residues: CATWGRGPHGYTF.

This clone has more than one count but fewer than ten. The chain is built from TRBV30 and TRBJ1-4, with TRBD1 matching 9 bases. The V and J ends lost 2 bases and 8 bases, in that order; junction bases with no gene match: 9. Germline V gene lookup returns CDR1 GTSNPN and CDR2 SVGIG (reference sequence). CDR3 length equals 15 residues. The CDR3 sequence is CAWSTPGTGKEKLFF. CDR3 DNA sequence: TGTGCCTGGAGTACACCGGGGACAGGGAAGGAAAAACTGTTTTTT.

The rearrangement uses TRBV4-1 and TRBJ2-7; 7 bases match TRBD2. With V trimmed by 0 bases and J by 5 bases, 7 bases remained unmatched. The germline V gene has CDR1 MGHRA and CDR2 YSYEKL. The CDR3 spans 15 residues. CDR3 in DNA: TGCGCCAGCAGCCAAGAAACGGGAGGAAGCAACGAGCAGTACTTC. Protein product: CASSQETGGSNEQYF.

The CDR3 reads CASSIREGYEQYF. Written as DNA, the CDR3 is TGTGCCAGTAGTATACGGGAGGGCTACGAGCAGTACTTC. The chain employs TRBV19 and TRBJ2-7; 8 bases are a match to TRBD2. Trimming at V came to 2 bases and at J to 3 bases, leaving 0 bases not matched to a gene. The germline V gene encodes CDR1 LNHDA and CDR2 SQIVND (reference sequence). This CDR3 comprises 13 residues.

The chain carries TRBV19 and TRBJ1-2; D is possibly TRBD1 (5 bases). CDR3 length equals 16 residues. Germline CDR1 is LNHDA and CDR2 is SQIVND (reference sequence). Trimming pared 2 bases from V and 4 bases from J, leaving 17 bases between. The CDR3 DNA reads as TGTGCCAGTAGTATACTCGTGACAGAAGGCCTCTATGGCTACACCTTC. Translation: CASSILVTEGLYGYTF.

This clone has a handful of counts. The chain uses TRBV7-9 and TRBJ2-6; a weak D match, TRBD1 (5 bases). There are 15 residues in the CDR3. V was trimmed by 3 bases and J by 0 bases, leaving 6 bases between them. Germline V gene data show CDR1 as SEHNR and CDR2 as FQNEAQ (reference sequence). DNA for the CDR3: TGTGCCAGCAGCTTTCAGGGCTCTGGGGCCAACGTCCTGACTTTC. Protein: CASSFQGSGANVLTF. Full variable domain (remainder filled in from reference TRBV7-9 and TRBJ2-6): DTGVSQNPRHKITKRGQNVTFRCDPISEHNRLYWYRQTLGQGPEFLTYFQNEAQLEKSRLLSDRFSAERPKGSFSTLEIQRTEQGDSAMYLCASSFQGSGANVLTFGAGSRLTVL.

This clone was seen more than once but under ten times. This rearrangement joins TRBV9 to TRBJ2-2; TRBD1 aligns across 9 bases. Trimming at V came to 1 base and at J to 1 base, leaving 2 bases not matched to a gene. This CDR3 is 16 amino acids long. Germline lookup yields CDR1 SGDLS and CDR2 YYNGEE. The CDR3 here is CASSVTGQGNTGELFF. In DNA form, the CDR3 reads TGTGCCAGCAGCGTAACGGGACAGGGGAACACCGGGGAGCTGTTTTTT. Complete variable domain (other parts from reference TRBV9 and TRBJ2-2): DSGVTQTPKHLITATGQRVTLRCSPRSGDLSVYWYQQSLDQGLQFLIQYYNGEERAKGNILERFSAQQFPDLHSELNLSSLELGDSALYFCASSVTGQGNTGELFFGEGSRLTVL.

The chain recombines TRBV11-2 with TRBJ2-7; TRBD1 aligns across 11 bases. V gave up 6 bases and J gave up 5 bases; unmatched junction bases: 9. The CDR3 has 15 residues. In germline, CDR1 is SGHAT, CDR2 FQNNGV. The CDR3 coding sequence is TGTGCCAGCAGACACACCGGGACAGGGGGTAACGAGCAGTACTTC. Residues: CASRHTGTGGNEQYF.